This T cell receptor (beta chain) was recorded in a study of T-cell reconstitution after alpha-beta-depleted transplantation in children. Note on this clonotype: Its matching antigen is unknown.

Study-wide results and limits: After transplant, high TCRbeta diversity at day 60 in some patients arose from surviving recipient T cells and thymic progenitors. T-cell counts and diversity at one year following transplant were attributed mainly to newly produced T cells. About two months after transplant, alpha-beta T cells reportedly came from several hundred expanded graft clones.

Unique molecular identifiers were used to barcode this TCRbeta library. One entry per CDR3 protein, called by TCRdb with MiXCR from the PCR reads. The sample lists about 420,000 distinct CDR3 sequences, 15% to 20% seen once, with around 28% in the top ten. The source was PBMCs, mostly from graft donor cells, collected 360 days after TCRalphabeta/CD19-depleted stem cell transplant. This TCR came from a boy younger than two who had a stem cell transplant for Wiskott-Aldrich syndrome, so the T cells may come from the graft donor.

The CDR3 DNA reads TGTGCCAGCAACCACGCACCGCGGGGGAAAATTTACGAGCAGTACTTC. It is translated as CASNHAPRGKIYEQYF. This chain connects TRBV7-8 to TRBJ2-7; 7 bases line up with TRBD2. The length of the CDR3 is 16 residues. J was trimmed by 4 bases and V by 7 bases; bases with no gene match: 16. The germline CDR1 and CDR2 sequences are SGHVS and FQNEAQ.